These 20 T cell receptor beta chains share one sample of origin, sequenced in a study of identical twins. In TCRdb, the 5' RACE reads were re-called with MiXCR into one record per CDR3 protein. The data hold 200,000 to 250,000 distinct CDR3 sequences, with approximately 7% observed a single time. This sample also appeared in a second study, on yellow fever vaccine responses in identical twins.

Sequenced sample: memory (CD45RO+) T cells sorted from blood. The source is a woman between 18 and 29 years old in good health.

This clonotype was counted many times. The V gene is TRBV5-1, the J gene TRBJ2-1; D gene unclear. The V and J ends lost 4 bases and 9 bases respectively, with 14 bases between them. CDR3 length: 13 amino acids. Germline CDR1 and CDR2: SGHRS and YFSETQ. CDR3 sequence: CASSPPPFSEQFF. Written as DNA, the CDR3 is TGCGCCAGCAGCCCCCCCCCCTTTAGTGAGCAGTTCTTC.

This clonotype has only a few counts. The rearrangement links TRBV2 to TRBJ2-3; the D gene could be TRBD1 or TRBD2 (5 bases each). Germline CDR1 and CDR2: SNHLY and FYNNEI. The CDR3 totals 14 residues. Trimming cost V 7 bases and J 2 bases, with 13 bases left between them. CDR3: CASTIGTATDTQYF. The CDR3 nucleotides are TGTGCCAGCACCATCGGGACCGCCACAGATACGCAGTATTTT.

In its sample, this clonotype was seen many times. This chain uses TRBV20-1 with TRBJ1-2; 9 nucleotides align to TRBD1. V was clipped by 8 bases and J by 0 bases; unmatched bases: 16. The length of the CDR3 is 17 residues. Germline lookup yields CDR1 DFQATT and CDR2 SNEGSKA (reference sequence). The CDR3 region has the DNA TGCAGTCGGTTAAGGGACAGGGTCGGAAAAGCTAACTATGGCTACACCTTC. This encodes CSRLRDRVGKANYGYTF.

The V call is TRBV7-8, the J call TRBJ2-1; 8 nucleotides match TRBD2. J lost 5 bases, V lost 5 bases, and 8 bases had no gene match. Per the germline V gene, CDR1 is SGHVS and CDR2 is FQNEAQ. The CDR3 runs 15 residues. The CDR3, as DNA: TGTGCCAGCAGCCAAATGGGGACTAGTAACAATGAGCAGTTCTTC. This gives the protein CASSQMGTSNNEQFF.

The chain couples TRBV2 to TRBJ1-1; no clear D. V gave up 10 bases and J gave up 1 base, with 13 bases separating them. Germline V gene sequence: CDR1 SNHLY, CDR2 FYNNEI. The CDR3 has 13 residues. CDR3 nucleotides: TGTGCCACCTATCGTGGCGGGAACACTGAAGCTTTCTTT. It codes for CATYRGGNTEAFF.

The chain has TRBV18 and TRBJ2-4; D possibly corresponds to TRBD2 (5 bases). This CDR3 spans 16 amino acids. V lost 0 bases, J lost 2 bases, and 11 bases lay in between. Per the germline V gene, CDR1 is KGHSH and CDR2 is LQKENI. CDR3 amino acids: CASSPPQAGPKNIQYF. Written as DNA, the CDR3 is TGTGCCAGCTCACCACCGCAGGCGGGCCCCAAAAACATTCAGTACTTC.

This rearrangement joins TRBV29-1 to TRBJ2-7; D possibly corresponds to TRBD2 (7 bases). Germline lookup yields CDR1 SQVTM and CDR2 ANQGSEA. This CDR3 is built from 15 residues. The V end lost 0 bases, the J end lost 0 bases, and 12 bases lay between the germline ends. The CDR3 nucleotides read TGCAGCGTTGAAGAGGGGGGGCTGAGCTCCTACGAGCAGTACTTC. This codes for CSVEEGGLSSYEQYF.

This chain links TRBV7-6 with TRBJ1-4; maybe TRBD1 (5 bases). V was pared by 5 bases and J by 8 bases, with 18 bases between. Germline V CDR1 and CDR2: SGHVS, FNYEAQ. The CDR3 is made up of 15 amino acids. CDR3 amino acids: CASSRTGTPGEKLFF. The CDR3 DNA sequence: TGTGCCAGCAGCCGAACCGGGACCCCTGGGGAAAAACTGTTTTTT.

This clonotype was observed a handful of times. The chain carries TRBV7-9 and TRBJ2-1; 12 bases map to TRBD2. Germline values: CDR1 SEHNR, CDR2 FQNEAQ (reference sequence). The junction had 4 bases not matched to a gene; V was cut back by 1 base and J by 6 bases. The CDR3 runs to 16 residues. The CDR3: CASSLGLAGGVNEQFF. The CDR3 DNA is TGTGCCAGCAGCTTAGGGCTAGCGGGAGGGGTCAATGAGCAGTTCTTC.

The gene calls are TRBV11-2 and TRBJ2-7; D is ambiguous. CDR1 and CDR2 (germline): SGHAT, FQNNGV. The CDR3 length is 15 residues. Trimming removed 0 bases from V and 2 bases from J, with 11 bases in between. The CDR3 sequence: CASSLEVGSAYEQYF. The CDR3 DNA reads as TGTGCCAGCAGCTTAGAGGTCGGGTCCGCCTACGAGCAGTACTTC.

This clonotype has just a few counts. This chain connects TRBV19 to TRBJ2-1, with 10 bases matching TRBD1. V trimming: 4 bases; J trimming: 9 bases; junction bases outside the gene matches: 6. This CDR3 region has 14 residues. The germline V gene has CDR1 LNHDA and CDR2 SQIVND (reference sequence). The CDR3 DNA sequence: TGTGCCAGTAGTACCGACAGGGGGCAGGGTGAGCAGTTCTTC. Encoded protein: CASSTDRGQGEQFF.

The rearrangement joins TRBV20-1 to TRBJ1-4; 8 bases are a match to TRBD1. The CDR3 runs to 13 residues. The ends lost 3 bases at V and 8 bases at J; junction bases unmatched: 5. Germline V gene data show CDR1 as DFQATT and CDR2 as SNEGSKA (reference sequence). CDR3 sequence reads: CSARGTGYEKLFF. Written as DNA, the CDR3 is TGCAGTGCTAGGGGGACAGGATACGAAAAACTGTTTTTT.

This clonotype was counted ten times or more. The CDR3 is CASRFGQVYNEQFF. In nucleotides, the CDR3 is TGTGCCAGCAGGTTCGGACAGGTATACAATGAGCAGTTCTTC. V usage is TRBV12-3 or TRBV12-4 and J usage is TRBJ2-1; the match to TRBD1 covers 7 bases. The CDR3 spans 14 residues. Trimming cost V 6 bases and J 4 bases; bases outside gene matches: 6.

This clonotype was detected many times. CDR3 region: CASSLGIFGNTIYF. CDR3 bases: TGTGCCAGCAGCCTAGGCATCTTTGGAAACACCATATATTTT. The chain couples TRBV12-3 or TRBV12-4 to TRBJ1-3, with D unresolved. This CDR3 has 14 residues. V shed 6 bases and J shed 3 bases, with 12 bases lying between them.

Of note for this clonotype: The junction departs from germline at one end; a sequencing error may be responsible. This rearrangement joins TRBV20-1 to TRBJ2-3; 9 positions agree with TRBD2. Germline CDR1 DFQATT, CDR2 SNEGSKA (reference sequence). This CDR3 comprises 17 residues. The CDR3 region is CSVSRSSGTSSTDTQYF. The CDR3 DNA follows: TGCAGCGTCAGTCGGTCTAGCGGGACTTCTAGCACCGATACGCAGTATTTT.

This clonotype was seen a handful of times. The rearrangement links TRBV6-5 to TRBJ2-2; 10 bases are shared with TRBD2. Germline-derived CDR1 and CDR2 are MNHEY and SVGAGI. This CDR3 is built from 19 residues. After removal of 4 bases from V and 0 bases from J, the junction contained 11 bases not matched to a gene. CDR3 region: CASSFSSGGFYSNTGELFF. The DNA for the CDR3 is TGTGCCAGCAGTTTCTCTAGCGGGGGTTTTTATTCGAACACCGGGGAGCTGTTTTTT.

The chain recombines TRBV29-1 with TRBJ1-2; 10 bases fit TRBD1. CDR3 length: 12 amino acids. The V and J ends lost 4 bases and 11 bases, in that order; junction bases with no gene match: 7. The germline gives CDR1 SQVTM, CDR2 ANQGSEA. The CDR3 sequence is CSVGWGTGEYTF. The CDR3 bases are TGCAGCGTTGGTTGGGGGACAGGGGAGTACACCTTC.

This clonotype was seen at least ten times. The chain combines TRBV20-1 with TRBJ2-2, with D unclear. The CDR3 covers 13 residues. The ends were cut back, 5 bases at V and 5 bases at J, with 12 bases in the middle. The V gene's germline CDR1 is DFQATT and CDR2 SNEGSKA (reference sequence). The CDR3 spells CSAAPFRTGELFF. The DNA of the CDR3 is TGCAGTGCTGCCCCTTTTCGTACCGGGGAGCTGTTTTTT.

This clonotype occurred a few times. The V gene is TRBV6-5, the J gene TRBJ1-2, with D unresolved. CDR3 length: 15 amino acids. The V gene lost 0 bases and the J gene lost 8 bases, with 16 bases spanning the gap. Per the germline V gene, CDR1 is MNHEY and CDR2 is SVGAGI. CDR3 in DNA: TGTGCCAGCAGTTACTCGGAGGCAGTCTCCAAGGGCTACACCTTC. Protein product: CASSYSEAVSKGYTF.

This clonotype has more than one count but fewer than ten. The chain links TRBV12-3 or TRBV12-4 to TRBJ2-1; TRBD1 agrees at 7 bases. V lost 3 bases and J lost 10; bases outside the gene matches: 6. The CDR3 has 13 residues. The CDR3: CASSFLGGKEQFF. In DNA form, the CDR3 reads TGTGCCAGCAGTTTTCTAGGGGGCAAGGAGCAGTTCTTC.